The 5 T cell receptor beta chains in this list originate from one sample, sequenced in a study of T-cell reconstitution after alpha-beta-depleted transplantation in children. It was with unique molecular identifiers that the TCRbeta library was prepared. One entry per CDR3 protein results from TCRdb running MiXCR on the PCR reads. The sample consists of around 600,000 distinct CDR3 sequences, roughly a tenth of them appearing once. The sequencing used PBMCs from the stem cell graft donor, collected from the stem cell graft. These receptor sequences come from a human donor who donated a stem cell graft to a child with acute myeloid leukemia.

A note on this clonotype: Just one base apart from a much larger clone, this may be a read error. The J gene is TRBJ1-5, the V gene TRBV6-1, with no clear D. Germline V gene data show CDR1 as MNHNS and CDR2 as SASEGT. This CDR3 spans 15 amino acids. CDR3 protein: CASSLQEGSNRPQHF. CDR3 nucleotides: TGTGCCAGCAGTCTTCAAGAGGGTAGCAATCGGCCCCAGCATTTT.

This clonotype has only one observation. The rearrangement links TRBV4-3 to TRBJ2-1, with 8 bases that match TRBD2. The germline CDR1 and CDR2 sequences are LGHNA and YSLEER. The trim removed 0 bases at V and 7 bases at J, leaving 8 bases unmatched. This CDR3 spans 16 amino acids. The CDR3 region has the DNA TGCGCCAGCAGCCAAGATCGGGGGGGGGATATGAATGAGCAGTTCTTC. Encoded protein: CASSQDRGGDMNEQFF.

This clonotype was counted only a few times. The chain couples TRBV7-2 to TRBJ2-5; 10 bases are a match to TRBD2. The germline gives CDR1 SGHTA, CDR2 FQGNSA. Trimming took 2 bases from V and 4 from J; bases not matched to a gene: 4. This CDR3 comprises 15 residues. The CDR3 reads CASSLLAGVGETQYF. CDR3 DNA: TGTGCCAGCAGCTTACTAGCGGGAGTCGGAGAGACCCAGTACTTC.

This clonotype came up many times. J is TRBJ2-3 and V is TRBV29-1; no reliable D call. Germline V gives CDR1 SQVTM, CDR2 ANQGSEA. Trimming cost V 3 bases and J 3 bases, with 13 bases left between them. The CDR3 length is 14 residues. The CDR3 is CSVDRGWATDTQYF. CDR3 nucleotides: TGCAGCGTTGACCGTGGGTGGGCGACAGATACGCAGTATTTT.

Only a few counts were recorded for this clonotype. V is TRBV20-1 and J is TRBJ2-6; D not certain. Germline values: CDR1 DFQATT, CDR2 SNEGSKA (reference sequence). V was pared by 1 base and J by 3 bases, with 10 bases between. There are 15 residues in the CDR3. The CDR3 reads CSARVHSGGANVLTF. In nucleotides, the CDR3 is TGCAGTGCTAGAGTACATTCGGGTGGGGCCAACGTCCTGACTTTC.